The following is a T cell receptor (beta chain) sequence with its context. The antigen remains undetermined. The repertoire was sequenced with immunoSEQ multiplex PCR; TCRdb's copy has only in-frame clones and lacks some. The data contain about 160,000 clones, 92% of them seen just once; the ten biggest clones take up approximately 3.4%. These data originate in a study of T cell responses to AZD1222 COVID-19 vaccine. Study-level findings and limits: Spike-spanning, vaccine-associated CD4 TCRs were dominant at 160-218 and 743-854. It should be noted that donors were predominantly white British and more often female, and clonal diversity was possibly underestimated. Just a handful of people given AZD1222 tested seropositive at baseline.

CDR1 is MNHEY, CDR2 SVGAGI, per germline. The CDR3 consists of 15 residues. V lost 6 bases to trimming and J lost 0 bases, with 12 bases between them. Pooling was applied to second doses at about 4 or about 12 weeks. The chain uses TRBV6-5 and TRBJ2-4; tentatively, D is TRBD2 (5 bases). Material: peripheral blood, obtained 28 days after the second AZD1222 dose. The receptor's source is an adult who received the AZD1222 COVID-19 vaccine. The CDR3 DNA is TGTGCCAGCAGACGAGGGCAGCTAGCCAAAAACATTCAGTACTTC. Protein: CASRRGQLAKNIQYF.